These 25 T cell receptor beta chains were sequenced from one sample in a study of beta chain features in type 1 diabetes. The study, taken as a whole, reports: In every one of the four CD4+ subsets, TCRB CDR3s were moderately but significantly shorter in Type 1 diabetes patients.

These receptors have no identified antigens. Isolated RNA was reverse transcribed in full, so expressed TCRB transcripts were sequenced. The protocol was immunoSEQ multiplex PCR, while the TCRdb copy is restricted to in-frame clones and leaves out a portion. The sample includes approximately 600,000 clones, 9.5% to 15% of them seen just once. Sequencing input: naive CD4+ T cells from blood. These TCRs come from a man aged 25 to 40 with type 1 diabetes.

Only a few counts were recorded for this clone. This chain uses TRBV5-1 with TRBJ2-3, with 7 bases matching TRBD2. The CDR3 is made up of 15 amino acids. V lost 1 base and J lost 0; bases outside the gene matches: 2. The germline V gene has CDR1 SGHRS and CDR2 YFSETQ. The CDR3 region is CASSLLAASTDTQYF. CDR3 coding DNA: TGCGCCAGCAGCTTGCTAGCGGCTAGCACAGATACGCAGTATTTT.

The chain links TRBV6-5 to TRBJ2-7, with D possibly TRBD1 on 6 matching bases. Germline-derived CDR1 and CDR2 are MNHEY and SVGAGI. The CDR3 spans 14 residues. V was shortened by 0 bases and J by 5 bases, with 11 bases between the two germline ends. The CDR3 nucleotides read TGTGCCAGCAGTTACTCGGTGGGGGCCCACGAGCAGTACTTC. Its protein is CASSYSVGAHEQYF.

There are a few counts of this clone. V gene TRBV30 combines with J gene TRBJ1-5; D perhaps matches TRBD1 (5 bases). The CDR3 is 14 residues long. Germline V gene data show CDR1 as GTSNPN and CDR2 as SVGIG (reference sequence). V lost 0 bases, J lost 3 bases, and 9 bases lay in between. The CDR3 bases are TGTGCCTGGAGTGTACGACAGTCCAATCAGCCCCAGCATTTT. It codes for CAWSVRQSNQPQHF.

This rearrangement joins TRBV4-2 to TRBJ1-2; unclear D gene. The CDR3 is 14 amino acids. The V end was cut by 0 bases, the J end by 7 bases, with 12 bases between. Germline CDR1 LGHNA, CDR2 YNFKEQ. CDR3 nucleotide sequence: TGTGCCAGCAGCCAAGAAGACCTTTTAGGTGGCTACACCTTC. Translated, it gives CASSQEDLLGGYTF.

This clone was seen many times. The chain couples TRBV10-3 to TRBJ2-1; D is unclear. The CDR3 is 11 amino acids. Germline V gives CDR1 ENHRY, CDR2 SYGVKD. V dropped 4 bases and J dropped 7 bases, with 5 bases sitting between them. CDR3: CAISAGNEQFF. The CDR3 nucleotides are TGTGCCATCAGTGCCGGGAATGAGCAGTTCTTC.

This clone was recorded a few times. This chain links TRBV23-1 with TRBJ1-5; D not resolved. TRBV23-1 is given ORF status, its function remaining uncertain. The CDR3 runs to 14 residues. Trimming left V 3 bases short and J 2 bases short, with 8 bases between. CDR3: CASSHRSCNQPQHF. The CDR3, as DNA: TGCGCCAGCAGTCATCGGAGTTGCAATCAGCCCCAGCATTTT.

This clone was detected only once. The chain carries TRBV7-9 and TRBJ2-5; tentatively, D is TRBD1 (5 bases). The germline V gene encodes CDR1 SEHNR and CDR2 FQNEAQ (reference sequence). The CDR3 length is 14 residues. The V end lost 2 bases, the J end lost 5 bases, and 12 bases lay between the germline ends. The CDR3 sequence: CASSLTGLGETQYF. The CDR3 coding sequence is TGTGCCAGCAGCTTAACAGGATTAGGGGAGACCCAGTACTTC.

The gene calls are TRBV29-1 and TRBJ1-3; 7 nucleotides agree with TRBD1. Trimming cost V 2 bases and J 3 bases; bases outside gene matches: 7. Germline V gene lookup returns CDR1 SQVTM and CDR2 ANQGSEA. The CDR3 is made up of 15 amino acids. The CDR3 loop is CSVESRQGGGNTIYF. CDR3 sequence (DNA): TGCAGCGTTGAATCACGACAGGGAGGTGGAAACACCATATATTTT.

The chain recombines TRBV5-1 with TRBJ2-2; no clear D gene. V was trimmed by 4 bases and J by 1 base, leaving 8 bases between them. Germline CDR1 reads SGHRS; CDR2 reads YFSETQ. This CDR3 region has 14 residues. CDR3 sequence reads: CASSDLGNTGELFF. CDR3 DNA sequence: TGCGCCAGCAGCGACTTGGGGAACACCGGGGAGCTGTTTTTT.

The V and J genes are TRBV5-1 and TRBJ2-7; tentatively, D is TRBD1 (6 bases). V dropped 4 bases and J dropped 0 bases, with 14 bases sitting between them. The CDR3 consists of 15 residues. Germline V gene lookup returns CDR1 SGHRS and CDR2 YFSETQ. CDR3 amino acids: CASSPPDRSSYEQYF. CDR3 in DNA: TGCGCCAGCAGCCCCCCCGACAGGAGCTCCTACGAGCAGTACTTC.

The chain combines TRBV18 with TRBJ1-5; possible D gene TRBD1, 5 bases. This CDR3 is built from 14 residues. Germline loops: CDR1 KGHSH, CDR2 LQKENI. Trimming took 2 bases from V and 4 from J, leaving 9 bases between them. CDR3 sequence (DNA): TGTGCCAGCTCACCAATGGCAGGGAATCAGCCCCAGCATTTT. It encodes CASSPMAGNQPQHF.

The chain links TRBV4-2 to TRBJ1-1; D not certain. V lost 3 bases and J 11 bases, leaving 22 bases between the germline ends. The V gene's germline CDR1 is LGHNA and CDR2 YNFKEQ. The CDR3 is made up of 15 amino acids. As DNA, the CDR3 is TGTGCCAGCAGCCAGGAAACACAGCCAGGAGCTTCGGCTTTCTTT. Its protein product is CASSQETQPGASAFF.

CDR3 protein: CASSEPGSYGYTF. In nucleotides, the CDR3 is TGTGCCAGCAGTGAGCCGGGTAGCTATGGCTACACCTTC. This sequence joins TRBV2 and TRBJ1-2; no clear D. With 3 bases removed from V and 4 bases from J, the gap between germline ends came to 9 bases. This CDR3 comprises 13 residues. The germline gives CDR1 SNHLY, CDR2 FYNNEI.

Written as DNA, the CDR3 is TGTGCCAGCATGGGTGGGGGACTCTGCGATAGCTCCTACGAGCAGTACTTC. This gives the protein CASMGGGLCDSSYEQYF. V and J are TRBV21-1 and TRBJ2-7; the table names TRBD2, a call not compared with the DNA. TRBV21-1 is annotated as a pseudogene. The CDR3 has 17 residues.

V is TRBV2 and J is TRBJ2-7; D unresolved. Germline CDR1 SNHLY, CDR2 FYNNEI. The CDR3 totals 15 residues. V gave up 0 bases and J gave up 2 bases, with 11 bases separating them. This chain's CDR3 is CASSEAGLLPYEQYF. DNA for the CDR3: TGTGCCAGCAGTGAAGCAGGCCTTTTACCCTACGAGCAGTACTTC. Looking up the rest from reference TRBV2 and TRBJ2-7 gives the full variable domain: EPEVTQTPSHQVTQMGQEVILRCVPISNHLYFYWYRQILGQKVEFLVSFYNNEISEKSEIFDDQFSVERPDGSNFTLKIRSTKLEDSAMYFCASSEAGLLPYEQYFGPGTRLTVT.

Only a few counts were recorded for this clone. The CDR3 bases are TGTGCCAGCAGCTTTGAGGGGCCCAACAATGAGCAGTTCTTC. It translates to CASSFEGPNNEQFF. The chain links TRBV5-4 to TRBJ2-1; TRBD1 or TRBD2 may be the D gene (5 bases each). V was pared by 2 bases and J by 5 bases, with 11 bases between. The CDR3 totals 14 residues. CDR1 SGHNT and CDR2 YYREEE come from the germline V gene (reference sequence).

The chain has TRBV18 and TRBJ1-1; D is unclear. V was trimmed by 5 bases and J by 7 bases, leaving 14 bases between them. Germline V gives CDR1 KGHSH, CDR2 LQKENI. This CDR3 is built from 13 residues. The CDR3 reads CASSSQRASEAFF. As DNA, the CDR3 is TGTGCCAGCTCATCACAGAGAGCCAGTGAAGCTTTCTTT.

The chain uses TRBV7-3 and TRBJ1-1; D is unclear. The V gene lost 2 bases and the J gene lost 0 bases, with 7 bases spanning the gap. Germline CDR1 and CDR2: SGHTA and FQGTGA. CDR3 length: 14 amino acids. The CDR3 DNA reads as TGTGCCAGCAGCTTATTAGGGATGAACACTGAAGCTTTCTTT. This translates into CASSLLGMNTEAFF.

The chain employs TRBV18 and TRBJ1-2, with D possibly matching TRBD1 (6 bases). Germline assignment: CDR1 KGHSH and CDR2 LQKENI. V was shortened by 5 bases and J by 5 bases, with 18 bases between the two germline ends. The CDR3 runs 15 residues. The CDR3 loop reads CASSETVGRGYGYTF. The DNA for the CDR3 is TGTGCCAGCTCAGAGACCGTTGGAAGGGGGTATGGCTACACCTTC. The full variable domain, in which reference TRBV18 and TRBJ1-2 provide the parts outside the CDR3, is NAGVMQNPRHLVRRRGQEARLRCSPMKGHSHVYWYRQLPEEGLKFMVYLQKENIIDESGMPKERFSAEFPKEGPSILRIQQVVRGDSAAYFCASSETVGRGYGYTFGSGTRLTVV.

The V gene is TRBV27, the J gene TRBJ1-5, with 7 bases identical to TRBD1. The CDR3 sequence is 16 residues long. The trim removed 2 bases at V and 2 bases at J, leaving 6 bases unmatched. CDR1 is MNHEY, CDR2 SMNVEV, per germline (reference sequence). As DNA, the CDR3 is TGTGCCAGCAGTTTAAGGCCAGGGGGGCGCAATCAGCCCCAGCATTTT. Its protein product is CASSLRPGGRNQPQHF.

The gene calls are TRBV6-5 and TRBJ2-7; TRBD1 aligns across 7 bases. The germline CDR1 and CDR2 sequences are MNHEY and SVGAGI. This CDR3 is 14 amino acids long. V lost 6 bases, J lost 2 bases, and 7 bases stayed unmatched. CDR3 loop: CASRKTGQTYEQYF. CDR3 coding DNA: TGTGCCAGCAGGAAGACGGGACAGACCTACGAGCAGTACTTC.

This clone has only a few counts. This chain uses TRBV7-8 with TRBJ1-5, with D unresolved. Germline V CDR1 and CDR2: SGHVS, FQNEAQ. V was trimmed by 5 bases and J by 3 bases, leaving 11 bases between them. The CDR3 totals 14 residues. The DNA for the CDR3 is TGTGCCAGCAGCGCCGACACCTACAATCAGCCCCAGCATTTT. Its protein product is CASSADTYNQPQHF.

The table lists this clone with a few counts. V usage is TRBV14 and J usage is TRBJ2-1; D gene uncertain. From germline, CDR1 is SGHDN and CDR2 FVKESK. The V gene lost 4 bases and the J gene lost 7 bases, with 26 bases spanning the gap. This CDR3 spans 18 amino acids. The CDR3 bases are TGTGCCAGCAGCCCTCTAGTCGGGTATTCCTCGATTGTGAATGAGCAGTTCTTC. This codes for CASSPLVGYSSIVNEQFF.

CDR3 nucleotide sequence: TGCGCCAGCAGCCAAGATTGGGGAATCGGGTACGAGCAGTACTTC. Its protein is CASSQDWGIGYEQYF. J is TRBJ2-7 and V is TRBV4-3; D remains unclear. Germline-derived CDR1 and CDR2 are LGHNA and YSLEER. The CDR3 consists of 15 residues. V gave up 0 bases and J gave up 4 bases, with 13 bases separating them.

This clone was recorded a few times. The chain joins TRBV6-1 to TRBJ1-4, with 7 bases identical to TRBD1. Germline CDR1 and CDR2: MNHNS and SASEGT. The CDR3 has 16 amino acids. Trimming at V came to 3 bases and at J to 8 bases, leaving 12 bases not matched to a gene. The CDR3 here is CASSDLTGTVVEKLFF. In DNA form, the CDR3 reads TGTGCCAGCAGTGACCTTACCGGGACAGTTGTAGAAAAACTGTTTTTT.